The rows below give T cell receptor beta chains drawn from one sample of a study of CD8 T cells in Susac syndrome. TCRdb reprocessed the immunoSEQ multiplex PCR reads with MiXCR, giving one entry per CDR3 protein. The data contain 170,000 or so distinct CDR3 sequences, 85% to 95% of them singletons. Sample: CD4+ T cells from PBMCs. The source is a human donor with Susac syndrome. CDR3s include the opening cysteine and the closing phenylalanine or tryptophan. A D gene is named only where the DNA matches it firmly. Size is stated for part of the rows, as once, few or many counts, or as a class when the clone is expanded.

clone size	V gene	D gene	J gene	CDR3 protein	CDR3 DNA
.	TRBV5-1	.	TRBJ1-5	CASSLDNSNQPQHF	TGCGCCAGCAGCTTGGACAATAGCAATCAGCCCCAGCATTTT
few	TRBV4-3	.	TRBJ2-6	CASSPGVTGANVLTF	TGCGCCAGCAGCCCGGGGGTGACCGGGGCCAACGTCCTGACTTTC
.	TRBV20-1	TRBD1	TRBJ2-1	CSADDRAKFNEQFF	TGCAGTGCGGATGACAGGGCCAAGTTCAATGAGCAGTTCTTC
.	TRBV29-1	.	TRBJ2-7	CSGAFGYEQYF	TGCAGCGGCGCCTTCGGCTACGAGCAGTACTTC
.	TRBV6-1	.	TRBJ1-6	CASSGDYNSPLHF	TGTGCCAGCAGTGGGGATTATAATTCACCCCTCCACTTT
.	TRBV2	TRBD2	TRBJ2-1	CASRRGSTSGGDEQFF	TGTGCCAGCAGGCGGGGGTCGACTAGCGGGGGAGATGAGCAGTTCTTC
.	TRBV11-2	.	TRBJ1-1	CASSLNQMNTEAFF	TGTGCCAGCAGCTTAAACCAAATGAACACTGAAGCTTTCTTT
.	TRBV5-1	.	TRBJ2-2	CASSLVAEGELFF	TGCGCCAGCAGCTTGGTTGCAGAAGGGGAGCTGTTTTTT
.	TRBV5-6	.	TRBJ2-7	CASSDGPTVVGYEQYF	TGTGCCAGCAGCGACGGACCTACCGTGGTGGGCTACGAGCAGTACTTC
.	TRBV7-8	.	TRBJ2-7	CASKADSSPYEQYF	TGTGCCAGCAAGGCAGACTCCTCTCCTTACGAGCAGTACTTC
.	TRBV2	TRBD1	TRBJ2-5	CASRKGQQETQYF	TGTGCCAGCAGGAAGGGACAGCAAGAGACCCAGTACTTC
.	TRBV10-3	.	TRBJ2-7	CAISEWGNEQYF	TGTGCCATCAGTGAGTGGGGGAATGAGCAGTACTTC
.	TRBV4-2	TRBD1	TRBJ1-1	CASSPGQGASTEAFF	TGTGCCAGCAGCCCGGGACAGGGGGCTTCAACTGAAGCTTTCTTT
.	TRBV29-1	TRBD1	TRBJ1-2	CSVESGGRGYTF	TGCAGCGTTGAGTCAGGGGGCCGGGGCTACACCTTC
.	TRBV20-1	.	TRBJ2-5	CSAGGGSGAGETQYF	TGCAGTGCGGGAGGCGGGTCAGGGGCTGGGGAGACCCAGTACTTC
.	TRBV5-6	.	TRBJ1-1	CASSSLFEGQNTEAFF	TGTGCCAGCAGCTCCCTGTTTGAGGGGCAGAACACTGAAGCTTTCTTT
.	TRBV7-2	.	TRBJ2-3	CASSNRYTDTQYF	TGTGCCAGCAGCAACCGTTACACAGATACGCAGTATTTT
.	TRBV2	TRBD1	TRBJ1-1	CASSSGTGPLLNTEAFF	TGTGCCAGCAGTTCCGGGACAGGGCCCCTTCTGAACACTGAAGCTTTCTTT
.	TRBV5-1	.	TRBJ1-1	CASSATGGVDGTEAFF	TGCGCCAGCAGCGCGACCGGGGGGGTTGATGGCACTGAAGCTTTCTTT
.	TRBV20-1	.	TRBJ2-3	CSASIVTDTQYF	TGCAGTGCTAGCATCGTCACAGATACGCAGTATTTT
few	TRBV5-4	.	TRBJ1-2	CASSRTGAGGYTF	TGTGCCAGCAGCCGCACGGGAGCCGGGGGCTACACCTTC
.	TRBV28	TRBD1	TRBJ1-2	CASALTGFNYGYTF	TGTGCCAGCGCTTTGACAGGGTTTAACTATGGCTACACCTTC
.	TRBV20-1	.	TRBJ1-1	CSAGRLNTEAFF	TGCAGTGCTGGACGGTTGAACACTGAAGCTTTCTTT
.	TRBV9	.	TRBJ1-2	CASSLTGADYGYTF	TGTGCCAGCAGCCTCACTGGGGCTGACTATGGCTACACCTTC
.	TRBV7-8	.	TRBJ2-5	CASSPRPGGLYAETQYF	TGTGCCAGCAGCCCAAGGCCGGGGGGCCTATATGCCGAGACCCAGTACTTC
.	TRBV20-1	TRBD1	TRBJ2-7	CSASRDSPSSYEQYF	TGCAGTGCTAGCAGGGACAGCCCGAGCTCCTACGAGCAGTACTTC
once	TRBV12-3/TRBV12-4	TRBD2	TRBJ2-1	CASTLAGGLINEQFF	TGTGCCAGCACCTTAGCGGGGGGGCTCATCAATGAGCAGTTCTTC
.	TRBV19	TRBD1	TRBJ1-6	CASSPQEGADSPLHF	TGTGCCAGTAGCCCCCAAGAGGGGGCTGATTCACCCCTCCACTTT
.	TRBV29-1	.	TRBJ1-6	CSVPGQGSSYNSPLHF	TGCAGCGTCCCAGGTCAGGGGAGCTCCTATAATTCACCCCTCCACTTT
.	TRBV5-4	.	TRBJ1-6	CASSLGAGRNSPLHF	TGTGCCAGCAGCTTGGGGGCGGGAAGGAATTCACCCCTCCACTTT
once	TRBV7-2	.	TRBJ2-7	CASSRWTSYEQYF	TGTGCCAGCAGCCGATGGACTTCCTACGAGCAGTACTTC
once	TRBV5-1	.	TRBJ1-1	CASSLRMVGENTEAFF	TGCGCCAGCAGCTTGAGAATGGTAGGGGAGAACACTGAAGCTTTCTTT
.	TRBV21-1	.	TRBJ2-7	CASSTRASEFYEQYF	TGTGCCAGCAGTACCAGGGCGTCTGAATTCTACGAGCAGTACTTC
.	TRBV6-2/TRBV6-3	.	TRBJ2-7	CASSTTSQGSYEQYF	TGTGCCAGCAGTACCACCTCCCAGGGTTCCTACGAGCAGTACTTC
.	TRBV5-1	.	TRBJ2-1	CASSLAVHEQFF	TGCGCCAGCAGCTTGGCTGTCCATGAGCAGTTCTTC
.	TRBV9	.	TRBJ1-1	CASSVEGAYTEAFF	TGTGCCAGCAGCGTAGAAGGGGCCTACACTGAAGCTTTCTTT
once	TRBV10-1	.	TRBJ2-7	CASSVGGQREQYF	TGCGCCAGCAGTGTCGGGGGGCAGCGGGAGCAGTACTTC
few	TRBV5-4	.	TRBJ1-2	CASSLDKNYGYTF	TGTGCCAGCAGCTTGGACAAGAACTATGGCTACACCTTC
.	TRBV5-4	.	TRBJ1-2	CASSLLGHLVF	TGTGCCAGCAGCCTGTTGGGACATCTCGTCTTC
.	TRBV7-9	.	TRBJ1-2	CASSSPWQGPRGNYGYTF	TGTGCCAGCAGCTCCCCGTGGCAGGGGCCAAGGGGGAACTATGGCTACACCTTC
.	TRBV9	.	TRBJ1-2	CASSLRRDSGYTF	TGTGCCAGCAGCTTGAGACGGGATAGTGGCTACACCTTC
.	TRBV5-1	.	TRBJ1-1	CASSLEGHTEAFF	TGCGCCAGCAGCTTGGAGGGACACACTGAAGCTTTCTTT
.	TRBV7-6	.	TRBJ1-6	CASSSLLGGDSPLHF	TGTGCCAGCAGCTCCCTACTAGGAGGGGATTCACCCCTCCACTTT
.	TRBV12-3/TRBV12-4	.	TRBJ2-1	CASSTRTGRINEQFF	TGTGCCAGCAGTACAAGGACTGGACGGATTAATGAGCAGTTCTTC